This TCR beta chain emerged from a study of blood T cell repertoires in COVID-19. This CDR3 is built from 16 residues. Trimming removed 2 bases from V and 8 bases from J, with 16 bases in between. Germline V gene sequence: CDR1 MNHEY, CDR2 SMNVEV (reference sequence). Repertoires were generated with immunoSEQ multiplex PCR, while TCRdb's copy carries only in-frame clones and drops some. The sample records about 310,000 clones, about 90% being singletons. The specimen sequenced was peripheral blood. The receptor was isolated from a woman aged 25 to 39 with COVID-19, enrolled during active disease. The J gene is TRBJ1-6, the V gene TRBV27, with D maybe TRBD1 (6 bases). Here the CDR3 DNA reads TGTGCCAGCAGTTTAATTTGGGACAAGGTATATTCACCCCTCCACTTT. It encodes CASSLIWDKVYSPLHF.